The TCR beta chain described here comes from a study of spatial heterogeneity in lung cancer. Looking at the study overall: The mean occurrence of each unique TCR and UMI combination in raw reads exceeded eight.

CDR3 length equals 15 residues. The V and J ends lost 10 bases and 1 base, in that order; junction bases with no gene match: 4. Germline CDR1 reads MNHNS; CDR2 reads SASEGT. A distinct unique molecular identifier was carried by each TCR cDNA molecule. In TCRdb, the 5' RACE reads were re-called with MiXCR into one record per CDR3 protein. This table holds about 92,000 distinct CDR3 sequences, 9.5% to 15% found once. As to time point: sample taken at primary tumor resection. Unsorted tumor, nontumor lung tissue or cryopreserved PBMC supplied the whole RNA. The TCR comes from a male donor with early-stage non-small cell lung cancer. The rearrangement uses TRBV6-1 and TRBJ2-6; 10 nucleotides line up with TRBD1. The sequencing here drew on PBMCs, taken at surgery. The CDR3 region is CATGQGGSGANVLTF. The CDR3 nucleotides are TGTGCCACCGGACAGGGGGGGTCTGGGGCCAACGTCCTGACTTTC.